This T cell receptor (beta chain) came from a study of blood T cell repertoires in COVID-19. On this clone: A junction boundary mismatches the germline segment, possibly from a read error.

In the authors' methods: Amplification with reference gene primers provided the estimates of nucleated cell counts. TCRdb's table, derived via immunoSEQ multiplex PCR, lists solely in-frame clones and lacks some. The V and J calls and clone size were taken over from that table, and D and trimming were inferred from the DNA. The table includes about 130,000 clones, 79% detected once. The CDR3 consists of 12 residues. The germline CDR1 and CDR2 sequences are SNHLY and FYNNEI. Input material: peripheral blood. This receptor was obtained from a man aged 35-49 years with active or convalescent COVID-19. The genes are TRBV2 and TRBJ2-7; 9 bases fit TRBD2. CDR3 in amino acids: CASRSAGGDLLF. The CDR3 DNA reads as TGTGCCAGCAGATCTGCGGGGGGGGACCTTCTGTTC.